This T cell receptor (beta chain) was identified during a study of cytomegalovirus exposure and HLA in healthy donors. This PCR relied on a set of 60 Vbeta primers and 13 Jbeta primers. TCRdb's table, derived via immunoSEQ multiplex PCR, lists solely in-frame clones and lacks some. This sample yields roughly 190,000 clones, of which roughly 86% are seen a single time; 1.5% to 2% belongs to the top ten. In germline, CDR1 is SGHDN, CDR2 FVKESK. The length of the CDR3 is 17 residues. The V and J ends lost 1 base and 6 bases, in that order; junction bases with no gene match: 6. Of note for this clone: Its antigen is still unknown.

Study-wide points: Later on, an analysis tied 15,000 to 20,000 TCR beta sequences to HLA alleles at 0.05 false discovery rate. Some TCR beta chains (around 160 of them) were listed as cytomegalovirus-associated.

The chain joins TRBV14 to TRBJ2-3, with TRBD2 identical over 14 bases. The specimen was PBMCs. The sequence derives from a woman aged 18-29 years in good health and CMV-seronegative. The chain's CDR3 is CASSQGLAGGVRDTQYF. The CDR3 DNA sequence: TGTGCCAGCAGCCAAGGACTAGCGGGAGGGGTGAGGGATACGCAGTATTTT.